Following are 19 T cell receptor beta chains from one sample sequenced in a study of blood T cell repertoires in COVID-19. The protocol was immunoSEQ multiplex PCR, while the TCRdb copy is restricted to in-frame clones and leaves out a portion. The sample has some 240,000 clones, approximately 85% seen once; the top ten hold about 2.4%. Sample: peripheral blood. These receptors were taken from a woman between 65 and 79 years old with COVID-19, enrolled during active disease.

The CDR3 nucleotides are TGTGCCAGCAGCACTACGGACAGGGTGGGTGGAAACACCATATATTTT. It yields the protein CASSTTDRVGGNTIYF. The rearrangement joins TRBV7-2 to TRBJ1-3; 8 nucleotides line up with TRBD1. CDR1 SGHTA and CDR2 FQGNSA come from the germline V gene. This CDR3 has 16 amino acids. The trim removed 5 bases at V and 3 bases at J, leaving 9 bases unmatched.

The chain has TRBV2 and TRBJ2-1; D is uncertain. There are 13 residues in the CDR3. V lost 4 bases to trimming and J lost 7 bases, with 11 bases between them. Germline CDR1 and CDR2: SNHLY and FYNNEI. The CDR3 loop reads CASSAFLGNEQFF. The CDR3 nucleotides are TGTGCCAGCAGTGCCTTCCTAGGAAATGAGCAGTTCTTC.

This clone was picked up a small number of times. V and J are TRBV7-2 and TRBJ1-2; 7 nucleotides line up with TRBD1. The CDR3 consists of 13 residues. Germline V gives CDR1 SGHTA, CDR2 FQGNSA. The V segment lost 5 bases and the J segment 7 bases; nucleotides outside the gene matches: 7. CDR3: CASSRDRVGGYTF. Written as DNA, the CDR3 is TGTGCCAGCAGCCGCGACAGGGTGGGTGGCTACACCTTC.

This clone occurred once. The chain uses TRBV19 and TRBJ1-6; the D is unclear. Looked up from germline, CDR1 is LNHDA and CDR2 is SQIVND (reference sequence). This CDR3 spans 15 amino acids. Trimming took off 9 bases at V and 0 bases at J, with 12 bases between the two ends. The CDR3 DNA reads as TGTGCCAGCCAACCTGCGAGCTCCTATAATTCACCCCTCCACTTT. It translates to CASQPASSYNSPLHF.

The genes are TRBV19 and TRBJ2-1; D possibly corresponds to TRBD1 (6 bases). V was pared by 6 bases and J by 5 bases, with 17 bases between. Germline CDR1 reads LNHDA; CDR2 reads SQIVND (reference sequence). This CDR3 contains 15 residues. This chain's CDR3 is CASRGAETNNNEQFF. DNA for the CDR3: TGTGCCAGTAGGGGGGCCGAGACTAATAACAATGAGCAGTTCTTC.

The V and J genes are TRBV6-2 or TRBV6-3 and TRBJ2-2; 11 nucleotides agree with TRBD2. The CDR3 sequence is 17 residues long. Per the germline V gene, CDR1 is MNHEY and CDR2 is SVGEGT. J gave up 5 bases and V 2 bases, and 7 bases lay outside the gene matches. The DNA of the CDR3 is TGTGCCAGCAGTTACATCGGACTAGCGGGTCAGACCGGGGAGCTGTTTTTT. Encoded protein: CASSYIGLAGQTGELFF.

A remark on this clone: Sequence at one end of the junction differs from germline and may be a read error. The chain is built from TRBV12-3 or TRBV12-4 and TRBJ1-2, with 8 bases matching TRBD1. CDR3 length: 13 residues. CDR3 coding DNA: TGTGCCAGCAGCTTAGGACAGGGAGAAGGCTACACCTTC. Encoded protein: CASSLGQGEGYTF.

V usage is TRBV18 and J usage is TRBJ1-2, with TRBD1 as a possible D gene (6 bases). CDR3 length equals 14 residues. V lost 5 bases and J 2 bases, leaving 12 bases between the germline ends. Per the germline V gene, CDR1 is KGHSH and CDR2 is LQKENI. CDR3 coding DNA: TGTGCCAGCTCAGTCGCCCAGGGGAACTATGGCTACACCTTC. The encoded protein is CASSVAQGNYGYTF.

The CDR3 nucleotides are TGTGCCACCAGTGAATTACCGGGACTAGCGGGGGCAAACAATGAGCAGTTCTTC. It specifies CATSELPGLAGANNEQFF. This chain joins TRBV24-1 and TRBJ2-1; 14 bases align to TRBD2. J gave up 5 bases and V 4 bases, and 9 bases lay outside the gene matches. Germline CDR1 KGHDR, CDR2 SFDVKD. CDR3 length: 18 residues.

The chain combines TRBV6-6 with TRBJ2-7; TRBD1 matches 9 bases. With V trimmed by 6 bases and J by 4 bases, 7 bases remained unmatched. The germline V gene encodes CDR1 MNHNY and CDR2 SVGAGI (reference sequence). The CDR3 runs 14 residues. CDR3: CASRRDRGMYEQYF. In DNA form, the CDR3 reads TGTGCCAGCAGACGCGACAGGGGGATGTACGAGCAGTACTTC.

The chain couples TRBV14 to TRBJ2-7, with TRBD1 as a possible D gene (5 bases). Trimming cost V 4 bases and J 3 bases, with 16 bases left between them. The CDR3 extends over 15 amino acids. The germline CDR1 and CDR2 sequences are SGHDN and FVKESK. The DNA of the CDR3 is TGTGCCAGCAGCCCCACAGGTAGAGAGAACTACGAGCAGTACTTC. This translates into CASSPTGRENYEQYF.

This chain connects TRBV4-1 to TRBJ1-3; TRBD1 matches 8 bases. The germline CDR1 and CDR2 sequences are MGHRA and YSYEKL. V was clipped by 1 base and J by 2 bases; unmatched bases: 4. This CDR3 has 16 residues. As DNA, the CDR3 is TGCGCCAGCAGCCAAGCCCCGACAGGGGCTGGAAACACCATATATTTT. Protein product: CASSQAPTGAGNTIYF.

The chain carries TRBV7-3 and TRBJ2-7, with D tentatively TRBD1 (6 bases). Looked up from germline, CDR1 is SGHTA and CDR2 is FQGTGA. Trimming left V 4 bases short and J 7 bases short, with 8 bases between. The CDR3 loop spans 11 amino acids. The CDR3: CASSSQGEQYF. As DNA, the CDR3 is TGTGCCAGCAGCTCCCAGGGGGAGCAGTACTTC.

A single count supports this clone. The J gene is TRBJ2-3, the V gene TRBV6-4; 14 nucleotides match TRBD2. V shed 3 bases and J 4 bases; nucleotides not matched to a gene: 3. Per germline, CDR1 MRHNA and CDR2 SNTAGT. The CDR3 runs 16 residues. CDR3 sequence: CASSEGLAGGSDTQYF. The CDR3 nucleotides are TGTGCCAGCAGTGAAGGACTAGCGGGAGGCTCAGATACGCAGTATTTT.

The chain links TRBV7-3 to TRBJ2-7, with 8 bases lining up with TRBD2. The CDR3 totals 15 residues. The trim removed 2 bases at V and 2 bases at J, leaving 5 bases unmatched. Germline V gene data show CDR1 as SGHTA and CDR2 as FQGTGA. As DNA, the CDR3 is TGTGCCAGCAGCTTAGCTAGCGGGCCGACCTACGAGCAGTACTTC. Translating gives CASSLASGPTYEQYF.

This sequence joins TRBV12-3 or TRBV12-4 and TRBJ1-5; 8 nucleotides align to TRBD1. V lost 5 bases and J lost 6; bases outside the gene matches: 3. CDR3 length: 13 amino acids. The CDR3 DNA follows: TGTGCCAGCAGTAGGACAGGGCTTCAGCCCCAGCATTTT. Translation: CASSRTGLQPQHF.

The CDR3 is CASSPYPDREETQYF. For the CDR3, the DNA is TGTGCCAGCAGCCCCTATCCGGACAGGGAGGAGACCCAGTACTTC. This sequence joins TRBV7-9 and TRBJ2-5, with 8 positions matching TRBD1. The CDR3 loop spans 15 amino acids. With V trimmed by 5 bases and J by 5 bases, 10 bases remained unmatched. Germline V gene sequence: CDR1 SEHNR, CDR2 FQNEAQ (reference sequence).

This chain links TRBV4-3 with TRBJ2-3; 8 positions agree with TRBD1. V was clipped by 4 bases and J by 0 bases; unmatched bases: 9. CDR3 length equals 17 residues. Per germline, CDR1 LGHNA and CDR2 YSLEER. CDR3 sequence reads: CASSLTGDGTSTDTQYF. CDR3 sequence (DNA): TGCGCCAGCAGCCTGACAGGGGACGGGACTAGCACAGATACGCAGTATTTT.

The chain employs TRBV7-9 and TRBJ1-1; 8 bases line up with TRBD1. Per germline, CDR1 SEHNR and CDR2 FQNEAQ (reference sequence). This CDR3 spans 13 amino acids. Trimming at V came to 1 base and at J to 10 bases, leaving 5 bases not matched to a gene. The DNA of the CDR3 is TGTGCCAGCAGCTTAGGACAGGGGTTGGGAGCTTTCTTT. Its protein product is CASSLGQGLGAFF.